One sample yielded the 29 T cell receptor beta chains listed below, sequenced in a study of T cell responses to AZD1222 COVID-19 vaccine. TCRdb keeps only in-frame clones here, not all; method: immunoSEQ multiplex PCR. In the table there are about 140,000 clones, 90% of which are singletons. The source material was peripheral blood, sampled 28 days after the second AZD1222 dose. These receptors were collected from an adult who received the AZD1222 COVID-19 vaccine.

The chain combines TRBV4-2 with TRBJ1-1; D is uncertain. This CDR3 region has 16 residues. Trimming pared 3 bases from V and 0 bases from J, leaving 14 bases between. Germline V gene sequence: CDR1 LGHNA, CDR2 YNFKEQ. CDR3 region: CASSQPGLLMNTEAFF. The CDR3, as DNA: TGTGCCAGCAGCCAGCCGGGCCTCCTCATGAACACTGAAGCTTTCTTT.

The chain links TRBV13 to TRBJ2-7, with TRBD2 matching 7 bases. The CDR3 contains 18 residues. CDR1 is PRHDT, CDR2 FYEKMQ, per germline (reference sequence). The junction had 16 bases not matched to a gene; V was cut back by 0 bases and J by 5 bases. The CDR3 here is CASSLGRRRKSGTNEQYF. The CDR3 DNA sequence: TGTGCCAGCAGCTTAGGCCGACGGAGAAAAAGCGGGACGAACGAGCAGTACTTC.

V gene TRBV28 combines with J gene TRBJ2-7; 11 bases map to TRBD2. Germline V gene data show CDR1 as MDHEN and CDR2 as SYDVKM. V shed 7 bases and J 1 base; nucleotides not matched to a gene: 9. The CDR3 is 16 residues long. Written as DNA, the CDR3 is TGTGCCAGCACCCTCGCGGGGACTAGCGGTTCCTACGAGCAGTACTTC. Its protein is CASTLAGTSGSYEQYF.

The chain is built from TRBV30 and TRBJ1-3; no clear D gene. Looked up from germline, CDR1 is GTSNPN and CDR2 is SVGIG (reference sequence). The CDR3 consists of 11 residues. Trimming removed 5 bases at V and 1 base at J, with 3 bases between. CDR3 sequence (DNA): TGTGCCTGGCCTTCTGGAAACACCATATATTTT. As protein: CAWPSGNTIYF.

V usage is TRBV7-9 and J usage is TRBJ1-6, with D tentatively TRBD1 (6 bases). The V end lost 5 bases, the J end lost 8 bases, and 10 bases lay between the germline ends. Germline assignment: CDR1 SEHNR and CDR2 FQNEAQ (reference sequence). CDR3 length: 13 residues. CDR3 in DNA: TGTGCCAGCAGCGCTAACAGGGATTCACCCCTCCACTTT. Translating it yields CASSANRDSPLHF.

The chain combines TRBV5-5 with TRBJ2-1, with TRBD2 matching 13 bases. J lost 10 bases, V lost 3 bases, and 7 bases had no gene match. The CDR3 has 15 residues. Looked up from germline, CDR1 is SGHKS and CDR2 is YYEKEE (reference sequence). CDR3 sequence: CASSSKWTSGGEQFF. The DNA of the CDR3 is TGTGCCAGCAGCTCCAAATGGACTAGCGGGGGAGAGCAGTTCTTC.

Only a few counts were recorded for this clone. This rearrangement joins TRBV19 to TRBJ1-5; 8 positions match TRBD1. Looked up from germline, CDR1 is LNHDA and CDR2 is SQIVND (reference sequence). This CDR3 is built from 15 residues. Germline trimming cut 5 bases from V and 5 bases from J; bases unmatched to any gene: 8. CDR3 nucleotide sequence: TGTGCCAGTAGTCTGTACAGGGGGTCTGATCAGCCCCAGCATTTT. It specifies CASSLYRGSDQPQHF. The complete variable domain, with remaining parts taken from reference TRBV19 and TRBJ1-5, reads DGGITQSPKYLFRKEGQNVTLSCEQNLNHDAMYWYRQDPGQGLRLIYYSQIVNDFQKGDIAEGYSVSREKKESFPLTVTSAQKNPTAFYLCASSLYRGSDQPQHFGDGTRLSIL.

This clone was found a few times. The V and J genes are TRBV6-5 and TRBJ1-6; D might be TRBD1 (5 bases). Germline V gives CDR1 MNHEY, CDR2 SVGAGI. The V gene lost 6 bases and the J gene lost 3 bases, with 12 bases spanning the gap. The CDR3 extends over 15 amino acids. CDR3 in amino acids: CASRGGTLYNSPLHF. The CDR3 nucleotides read TGTGCCAGCAGGGGGGGGACTCTCTATAATTCACCCCTCCACTTT.

The table lists this clone with a few counts. The chain recombines TRBV19 with TRBJ1-1; D is unclear. CDR1 and CDR2 (germline): LNHDA, SQIVND (reference sequence). The V and J ends lost 4 bases and 0 bases respectively, with 9 bases between them. The CDR3 totals 14 residues. CDR3 loop: CASSTQNMNTEAFF. DNA of the CDR3: TGTGCCAGTAGTACGCAGAACATGAACACTGAAGCTTTCTTT.

This clone was found once. The chain carries TRBV28 and TRBJ2-7; D gene unclear. The length of the CDR3 is 12 residues. Germline V gene sequence: CDR1 MDHEN, CDR2 SYDVKM. Trimming shortened V by 1 base and J by 7 bases, and 8 bases separated the two germline ends. DNA of the CDR3: TGTGCCAGCAGTTTATCCCACCTGGAGCAGTACTTC. It yields the protein CASSLSHLEQYF.

This clone was recorded a few times. The CDR3 nucleotides are TGTGCCAGCAGTTTATATAGCGGGAGGGATAACGAGCAGTACTTC. Residues: CASSLYSGRDNEQYF. This rearrangement joins TRBV27 to TRBJ2-7; 11 bases match TRBD2. CDR3 length equals 15 residues. Germline CDR1 MNHEY, CDR2 SMNVEV (reference sequence). J was trimmed by 5 bases and V by 1 base; bases with no gene match: 4.

The chain uses TRBV6-5 and TRBJ1-3; D remains ambiguous. V gave up 0 bases and J gave up 4 bases, with 10 bases separating them. The CDR3 extends over 15 amino acids. CDR1 and CDR2 (germline): MNHEY, SVGAGI. The CDR3 sequence: CASSYSWEVGNTIYF. For the CDR3, the DNA is TGTGCCAGCAGTTACTCGTGGGAGGTGGGAAACACCATATATTTT.

The chain has TRBV9 and TRBJ2-3; D perhaps matches TRBD1 (5 bases). V was cut by 5 bases and J by 0 bases, with 10 bases left in between. The CDR3 length is 14 residues. CDR1 and CDR2 from the germline V gene are SGDLS and YYNGEE. CDR3 amino acids: CASSEQVSTDTQYF. The CDR3, as DNA: TGTGCCAGCAGTGAACAGGTTAGCACAGATACGCAGTATTTT.

This chain's CDR3 is CSAREDTQYF. CDR3 in DNA: TGCAGTGCTAGAGAGGATACGCAGTATTTT. The genes are TRBV20-1 and TRBJ2-3; D call uncertain. The V and J ends lost 0 bases and 6 bases respectively, with 1 base between them. The germline V gene encodes CDR1 DFQATT and CDR2 SNEGSKA (reference sequence). The CDR3 is made up of 10 amino acids.

The chain combines TRBV30 with TRBJ1-5; tentatively, D is TRBD1 (5 bases). The CDR3 is 14 amino acids. Germline loops: CDR1 GTSNPN, CDR2 SVGIG (reference sequence). V lost 5 bases to trimming and J lost 1 base, with 12 bases between them. The CDR3 reads CAWGDGTSNQPQHF. The CDR3 DNA reads TGTGCCTGGGGGGACGGTACCAGCAATCAGCCCCAGCATTTT.

The chain couples TRBV7-6 to TRBJ1-5; TRBD1 is a possible D gene (6 bases). Germline loops: CDR1 SGHVS, CDR2 FNYEAQ. The CDR3 has 13 residues. V was cut by 1 base and J by 9 bases, with 10 bases left in between. In nucleotides, the CDR3 is TGTGCCAGCAGCTTAGAGAAGACAGGGCCCCAGCATTTT. This translates into CASSLEKTGPQHF.

V is TRBV18 and J is TRBJ1-6, with D hard to call. The CDR3 extends over 12 amino acids. Deletions cut 3 bases from V and 9 bases from J, with 6 bases between. Germline lookup yields CDR1 KGHSH and CDR2 LQKENI. The DNA of the CDR3 is TGTGCCAGCTCACCTGTTGGTTCACCCCTCCACTTT. Translating it yields CASSPVGSPLHF.

The rearrangement links TRBV4-1 to TRBJ1-5, with D unresolved. With 0 bases removed from V and 2 bases from J, the gap between germline ends came to 8 bases. CDR1 MGHRA and CDR2 YSYEKL come from the germline V gene. The CDR3 has 15 residues. The CDR3 region has the DNA TGCGCCAGCAGCCAAGATTTGGGCGGCAATCAGCCCCAGCATTTT. Amino acid sequence: CASSQDLGGNQPQHF.

The J gene is TRBJ2-3, the V gene TRBV19; 7 positions match TRBD1. The J segment lost 0 bases and the V segment lost 5 bases, leaving 5 bases of the junction unmatched. CDR1 and CDR2 (germline): LNHDA, SQIVND (reference sequence). The CDR3 totals 15 residues. The CDR3 bases are TGTGCCAGTAGTGTCGGGACAGCTAGCACAGATACGCAGTATTTT. Translation gives CASSVGTASTDTQYF.

This sequence joins TRBV15 and TRBJ1-2; 7 positions match TRBD1. The CDR3 loop spans 14 amino acids. In germline, CDR1 is LNHNV, CDR2 YYDKDF (reference sequence). V lost 3 bases, J lost 6 bases, and 7 bases stayed unmatched. The CDR3 reads CATSSGGQLNGYTF. The CDR3 region has the DNA TGTGCCACCAGCAGTGGGGGACAGCTGAATGGCTACACCTTC. The variable domain in full, with the rest retrieved from reference TRBV15 and TRBJ1-2, is DAMVIQNPRYQVTQFGKPVTLSCSQTLNHNVMYWYQQKSSQAPKLLFHYYDKDFNNEADTPDNFQSRRPNTSFCFLDIRSPGLGDTAMYLCATSSGGQLNGYTFGSGTRLTVV.

This chain uses TRBV9 with TRBJ1-6; weak D call: TRBD1 (6 bases). The germline CDR1 and CDR2 sequences are SGDLS and YYNGEE. V lost 3 bases and J lost 9, with 16 bases in between. There are 15 residues in the CDR3. CDR3 bases: TGTGCCAGCAGCGCCCAGACAGGTTATGGTTCACCCCTCCACTTT. Amino acid sequence: CASSAQTGYGSPLHF.

V gene TRBV11-1 combines with J gene TRBJ2-5; D could derive from TRBD1 or TRBD2 (5 bases each). Germline CDR1 and CDR2: SGHAT and FQDESV (reference sequence). Trimming removed 5 bases from V and 3 bases from J, with 13 bases in between. The CDR3 extends over 14 amino acids. This chain's CDR3 is CASSPGPTKETQYF. CDR3 nucleotides: TGTGCCAGCAGCCCGGGACCAACAAAAGAGACCCAGTACTTC.

This clone appeared a few times. The sample contains more than one DNA sequence encoding this CDR3. The chain combines TRBV5-1 with TRBJ1-6; tentatively, D is TRBD1 (6 bases). This CDR3 spans 15 amino acids. The V end lost 4 bases, the J end lost 7 bases, and 15 bases lay between the germline ends. Germline loops: CDR1 SGHRS, CDR2 YFSETQ. The CDR3 region has the DNA TGCGCCAGCAGCCTTGAACAGGGTGGGAATTCACCCCTCCACTTT. Translating gives CASSLEQGGNSPLHF. The full variable domain, in which reference TRBV5-1 and TRBJ1-6 provide the parts outside the CDR3, is KAGVTQTPRYLIKTRGQQVTLSCSPISGHRSVSWYQQTPGQGLQFLFEYFSETQRNKGNFPGRFSGRQFSNSRSEMNVSTLELGDSALYLCASSLEQGGNSPLHFGNGTRLTVT.

The rearrangement uses TRBV18 and TRBJ1-3; 7 positions agree with TRBD1. The germline gives CDR1 KGHSH, CDR2 LQKENI. The ends lost 4 bases at V and 0 bases at J; junction bases unmatched: 6. This CDR3 contains 16 residues. The CDR3 loop reads CASSQSTGSSGNTIYF. In DNA, the CDR3 is TGTGCCAGCTCACAATCGACAGGGTCCTCTGGAAACACCATATATTTT.

The J gene is TRBJ1-5, the V gene TRBV6-5; maybe TRBD1 (6 bases). The germline CDR1 and CDR2 sequences are MNHEY and SVGAGI. The V gene lost 4 bases and the J gene lost 4 bases, with 14 bases spanning the gap. The CDR3 length is 15 residues. CDR3 residues: CASSFRTEPNQPQHF. The CDR3 DNA is TGTGCCAGCAGTTTCCGGACAGAGCCAAATCAGCCCCAGCATTTT.

The V gene is TRBV5-4, the J gene TRBJ1-2, with D tentatively TRBD1 (5 bases). Trimming removed 1 base at V and 5 bases at J, with 12 bases between. There are 14 residues in the CDR3. Germline CDR1 SGHNT, CDR2 YYREEE (reference sequence). The CDR3 DNA is TGTGCCAGCAGCTTGAGGGGAGCAGGGTATGGCTACACCTTC. This encodes CASSLRGAGYGYTF. The full variable domain, rest sourced from reference TRBV5-4 and TRBJ1-2, is ETGVTQSPTHLIKTRGQQVTLRCSSQSGHNTVSWYQQALGQGPQFIFQYYREEENGRGNFPPRFSGLQFPNYSSELNVNALELDDSALYLCASSLRGAGYGYTFGSGTRLTVV.

This clone was found a few times. The gene calls are TRBV2 and TRBJ1-5, with 8 bases matching TRBD1. CDR3 length equals 15 residues. CDR1 and CDR2 (germline): SNHLY, FYNNEI. V lost 3 bases and J lost 6; bases outside the gene matches: 7. CDR3 nucleotide sequence: TGTGCCAGCAGTGAGCGGCAGGGGGCCGCTCAGCCCCAGCATTTT. It encodes CASSERQGAAQPQHF.

The chain uses TRBV28 and TRBJ1-5, with D possibly being TRBD1 (5 bases). Germline values: CDR1 MDHEN, CDR2 SYDVKM. The CDR3 extends over 15 amino acids. V lost 4 bases and J 10 bases, leaving 20 bases between the germline ends. CDR3 in DNA: TGTGCCAGCAGTTCCCTAAATGGGGGTCTAGACCCCCAGCATTTT. This codes for CASSSLNGGLDPQHF.

V usage is TRBV28 and J usage is TRBJ1-4; the D gene is possibly TRBD1 (6 bases). The CDR3 covers 16 residues. Per the germline V gene, CDR1 is MDHEN and CDR2 is SYDVKM. Between the trimmed V and J ends, which lost 2 bases and 0 bases, there was a span of 10 bases. CDR3 in DNA: TGTGCCAGCAGTTTAGAGGGGGGGGCAACTAATGAAAAACTGTTTTTT. This gives the protein CASSLEGGATNEKLFF.